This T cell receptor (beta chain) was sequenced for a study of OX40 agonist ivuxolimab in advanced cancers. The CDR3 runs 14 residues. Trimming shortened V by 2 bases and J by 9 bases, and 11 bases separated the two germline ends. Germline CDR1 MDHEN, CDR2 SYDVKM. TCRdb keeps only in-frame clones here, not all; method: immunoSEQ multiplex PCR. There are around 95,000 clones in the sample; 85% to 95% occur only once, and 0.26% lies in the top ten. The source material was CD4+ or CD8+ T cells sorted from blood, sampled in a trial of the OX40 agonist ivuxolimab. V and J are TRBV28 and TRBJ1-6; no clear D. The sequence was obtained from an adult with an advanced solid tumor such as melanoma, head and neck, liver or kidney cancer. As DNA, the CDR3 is TGTGCCAGCAGTTTACCTGGTGAGGCTTCACCCCTCCACTTT. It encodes CASSLPGEASPLHF.